These 29 T cell receptor beta chains came from one sample sequenced in a study of STAT5B mutations in CD4+ large granular lymphocyte leukemia. TCRdb's copy holds only in-frame clones and misses some; the assay was immunoSEQ multiplex PCR. Among roughly 30,000 clones listed, around three quarters were seen once. Material for sequencing was CD4+ T cells from blood buffy coats. The receptor set was obtained from a human donor in good health.

This clone was observed a single time. This chain uses TRBV5-1 with TRBJ2-7, with 7 bases aligning to TRBD1. The V gene end was trimmed by 5 bases and the J gene end by 2 bases; junction bases not matched to a gene: 10. CDR1 SGHRS and CDR2 YFSETQ come from the germline V gene. There are 15 residues in the CDR3. CDR3 sequence reads: CASSPGQVTPYEQYF. The CDR3 nucleotides are TGCGCCAGCAGTCCAGGACAGGTCACCCCCTACGAGCAGTACTTC.

This clone was detected only a few times. A junction boundary mismatches the germline segment, possibly from a read error. V usage is TRBV7-2 and J usage is TRBJ2-1, with 10 nucleotides matching TRBD2. Germline CDR1 and CDR2: SGHTA and FQGNSA. This CDR3 has 16 amino acids. CDR3 nucleotide sequence: TGTGCCAGCAGCATAGCGGGGGGTTTCTCCTACAATGAGCAGTTCTTC. Protein: CASSIAGGFSYNEQFF. The complete variable domain, with remaining parts taken from reference TRBV7-2 and TRBJ2-1, reads GAGVSQSPSNKVTEKGKDVELRCDPISGHTALYWYRQSLGQGLEFLIYFQGNSAPDKSGLPSDRFSAERTGGSVSTLTIQRTQQEDSAVYLCASSIAGGFSYNEQFFGPGTRLTVL.

The chain employs TRBV2 and TRBJ1-4; D call uncertain. Per the germline V gene, CDR1 is SNHLY and CDR2 is FYNNEI. The CDR3 is made up of 13 amino acids. The V gene lost 7 bases and the J gene lost 7 bases, with 13 bases spanning the gap. In DNA, the CDR3 is TGTGCCAGCAAGGGCACAGCACTTGAAAAACTGTTTTTT. Its translation: CASKGTALEKLFF.

This clone was found once. This rearrangement joins TRBV4-3 to TRBJ1-5; D is ambiguous. The V gene lost 0 bases and the J gene lost 5 bases, with 8 bases spanning the gap. CDR3 length: 14 residues. Germline loops: CDR1 LGHNA, CDR2 YSLEER. Here the CDR3 DNA reads TGCGCCAGCAGCCAAGACCGGTCGGATCAGCCCCAGCATTTT. It codes for CASSQDRSDQPQHF.

J is TRBJ1-1 and V is TRBV7-2; the D gene is possibly TRBD1 (5 bases). Trimming pared 3 bases from V and 4 bases from J, leaving 6 bases between. Germline CDR1 is SGHTA and CDR2 is FQGNSA. The CDR3 is 12 amino acids. CDR3 coding DNA: TGTGCCAGCAGCTTTCAGGGCACTGAAGCTTTCTTT. It encodes CASSFQGTEAFF. Supplemented by reference TRBV7-2 and TRBJ1-1, the full variable domain reads GAGVSQSPSNKVTEKGKDVELRCDPISGHTALYWYRQSLGQGLEFLIYFQGNSAPDKSGLPSDRFSAERTGGSVSTLTIQRTQQEDSAVYLCASSFQGTEAFFGQGTRLTVV.

V gene TRBV10-3 combines with J gene TRBJ1-2; D is unclear. The CDR3 is made up of 14 amino acids. Trimming took off 0 bases at V and 0 bases at J, with 5 bases between the two ends. From germline, CDR1 is ENHRY and CDR2 SYGVKD. The DNA for the CDR3 is TGTGCCATCAGTGAGTCGGTACCTAACTATGGCTACACCTTC. This translates into CAISESVPNYGYTF.

The chain has TRBV10-2 and TRBJ2-2, with D unresolved. Trimming pared 3 bases from V and 2 bases from J, leaving 13 bases between. The length of the CDR3 is 16 residues. CDR1 WSHSY and CDR2 SAAADI come from the germline V gene. CDR3 protein: CASSDFIRSNTGELFF. Written as DNA, the CDR3 is TGCGCCAGCAGTGATTTTATCAGGTCTAACACCGGGGAGCTGTTTTTT.

This clone has a handful of counts. The chain has TRBV9 and TRBJ1-1, with 7 nucleotides matching TRBD1. The CDR3 is made up of 18 amino acids. Per the germline V gene, CDR1 is SGDLS and CDR2 is YYNGEE. V trimming: 1 base; J trimming: 5 bases; junction bases outside the gene matches: 17. The CDR3 region is CASSVWSGTVGSLTEAFF. Here the CDR3 DNA reads TGTGCCAGCAGCGTATGGTCGGGGACAGTGGGAAGTCTGACTGAAGCTTTCTTT.

V gene TRBV27 combines with J gene TRBJ1-6; D ambiguous. In germline, CDR1 is MNHEY, CDR2 SMNVEV (reference sequence). V lost 4 bases, J lost 0 bases, and 1 base lay in between. The CDR3 has 13 residues. This CDR3 is CASSSSYNSPLHF. CDR3 in DNA: TGTGCCAGCAGTTCCTCCTATAATTCACCCCTCCACTTT.

V usage is TRBV5-6 and J usage is TRBJ2-7; D gene ambiguous. The germline V gene has CDR1 SGHDT and CDR2 YYEEEE. V lost 0 bases and J lost 4, with 8 bases in between. The CDR3 length is 13 residues. The CDR3 region is CASSLGQNYEQYF. As DNA, the CDR3 is TGTGCCAGCAGCTTGGGCCAGAATTACGAGCAGTACTTC. Full variable domain (outside the CDR3, taken from reference TRBV5-6 and TRBJ2-7): DAGVTQSPTHLIKTRGQQVTLRCSPKSGHDTVSWYQQALGQGPQFIFQYYEEEERQRGNFPDRFSGHQFPNYSSELNVNALLLGDSALYLCASSLGQNYEQYFGPGTRLTVT.

This chain uses TRBV5-1 with TRBJ2-2; D is unresolved. CDR3 length equals 16 residues. Trimming took 4 bases from V and 3 from J, leaving 16 bases between them. The germline gives CDR1 SGHRS, CDR2 YFSETQ. The CDR3 protein is CASSLVWGRDTGELFF. The CDR3 bases are TGCGCCAGCAGCCTCGTGTGGGGTAGGGACACCGGGGAGCTGTTTTTT.

V and J are TRBV6-5 and TRBJ2-7; 7 nucleotides match TRBD1. The germline V gene encodes CDR1 MNHEY and CDR2 SVGAGI. The CDR3 is 13 amino acids. V trimming: 4 bases; J trimming: 7 bases; junction bases outside the gene matches: 7. This CDR3 is CASSLQGLGEQYF. CDR3 bases: TGTGCCAGCAGTTTACAGGGGCTGGGGGAGCAGTACTTC.

The J gene is TRBJ1-1, the V gene TRBV5-5, with 7 bases lining up with TRBD1. The trim removed 4 bases at V and 0 bases at J, leaving 9 bases unmatched. The CDR3 has 16 residues. The germline V gene has CDR1 SGHKS and CDR2 YYEKEE (reference sequence). CDR3 sequence (DNA): TGTGCCAGCAGCCCCCGTGCCGGGACAGTGAACACTGAAGCTTTCTTT. Encoded protein: CASSPRAGTVNTEAFF.

The CDR3 sequence: CASSWQAQANTEAFF. As DNA, the CDR3 is TGTGCCAGCAGTTGGCAGGCCCAGGCGAACACTGAAGCTTTCTTT. The chain is built from TRBV27 and TRBJ1-1; no clear D gene. The V gene lost 4 bases and the J gene lost 1 base, with 13 bases spanning the gap. The CDR3 sequence is 15 residues long. Germline V gives CDR1 MNHEY, CDR2 SMNVEV (reference sequence).

This clone has more than one count but fewer than ten. The V and J genes are TRBV5-4 and TRBJ1-1, with D perhaps matching TRBD1 (5 bases). CDR1 is SGHNT and CDR2 is YYREEE in the germline V gene (reference sequence). The length of the CDR3 is 15 residues. V was cut by 0 bases and J by 5 bases, with 14 bases left in between. The CDR3 is CASSLGRGARTEAFF. The CDR3 DNA sequence: TGTGCCAGCAGCTTGGGTAGAGGGGCGAGGACTGAAGCTTTCTTT.

The genes are TRBV19 and TRBJ1-1, with D possibly being TRBD1 (5 bases). V was pared by 3 bases and J by 11 bases, with 13 bases between. Germline V gene lookup returns CDR1 LNHDA and CDR2 SQIVND (reference sequence). This CDR3 has 12 residues. This CDR3 is CASSIGPGPAFF. CDR3 DNA: TGTGCCAGTAGTATCGGACCGGGACCGGCTTTCTTT.

This chain uses TRBV27 with TRBJ1-4, with D possibly being TRBD1 (5 bases). Germline assignment: CDR1 MNHEY and CDR2 SMNVEV (reference sequence). V was shortened by 3 bases and J by 1 base, with 18 bases between the two germline ends. The CDR3 length is 18 residues. CDR3 DNA: TGTGCCAGCAGTTTGCCGGGGGGGAAGGTAGTAACTAATGAAAAACTGTTTTTT. Amino acid sequence: CASSLPGGKVVTNEKLFF.

The chain employs TRBV10-3 and TRBJ2-2; D may be TRBD1 (6 bases). This CDR3 is 12 amino acids long. Germline V gene data show CDR1 as ENHRY and CDR2 as SYGVKD. Trimming took 6 bases from V and 5 from J, leaving 7 bases between them. CDR3 loop: CAISTGTGELFF. The CDR3, as DNA: TGTGCCATCAGCACAGGGACCGGGGAGCTGTTTTTT.

J is TRBJ1-5 and V is TRBV2; maybe TRBD1 (5 bases). V lost 3 bases and J 5 bases, leaving 8 bases between the germline ends. This CDR3 is 13 amino acids long. Germline V gene lookup returns CDR1 SNHLY and CDR2 FYNNEI. CDR3 in amino acids: CASSDGADQPQHF. CDR3 nucleotide sequence: TGTGCCAGCAGTGACGGGGCCGATCAGCCCCAGCATTTT.

The rearrangement links TRBV4-2 to TRBJ2-1, with TRBD2 identical over 9 bases. CDR3 length equals 18 residues. V dropped 0 bases and J dropped 6; count of bases not matched to a gene: 12. Germline V gene data show CDR1 as LGHNA and CDR2 as YNFKEQ. CDR3 in amino acids: CASSQEVQRGVSRNEQFF. CDR3 DNA sequence: TGTGCCAGCAGCCAAGAGGTGCAGCGGGGGGTCTCCCGCAATGAGCAGTTCTTC.

This clone has a handful of counts. The chain joins TRBV2 to TRBJ1-1; D is ambiguous. CDR3 length equals 15 residues. V was cut by 6 bases and J by 2 bases, with 16 bases left in between. Looked up from germline, CDR1 is SNHLY and CDR2 is FYNNEI. The CDR3 reads CASRDRLSQNTEAFF. The CDR3 DNA reads TGTGCCAGCAGAGACCGATTATCCCAAAACACTGAAGCTTTCTTT.

V usage is TRBV9 and J usage is TRBJ2-2; D is uncertain. The CDR3 covers 15 residues. Per germline, CDR1 SGDLS and CDR2 YYNGEE. V was shortened by 1 base and J by 2 bases, with 9 bases between the two germline ends. The CDR3 is CASSVKGSNTGELFF. CDR3 coding DNA: TGTGCCAGCAGCGTAAAGGGCAGTAACACCGGGGAGCTGTTTTTT.

This clone showed up just a few times. In DNA, the CDR3 is TGTGCCAGCAGCTTAGCGCATGGACAGCAGTACGAGCAGTACTTC. It translates to CASSLAHGQQYEQYF. The gene calls are TRBV7-2 and TRBJ2-7; D possibly corresponds to TRBD1 (6 bases). V was cut by 0 bases and J by 4 bases, with 13 bases left in between. The CDR3 runs 15 residues. The germline CDR1 and CDR2 sequences are SGHTA and FQGNSA.

This clone was seen just once. V usage is TRBV9 and J usage is TRBJ1-2, with a possible D match to TRBD1 (5 bases). V was cut by 4 bases and J by 5 bases, with 24 bases left in between. The germline V gene encodes CDR1 SGDLS and CDR2 YYNGEE. This CDR3 spans 17 amino acids. DNA for the CDR3: TGTGCCAGCAGCCAGATGGGGCAGAGTGTGAGGAATTATGGCTACACCTTC. Protein product: CASSQMGQSVRNYGYTF.

The V call is TRBV7-2, the J call TRBJ1-6; no firm D call. This CDR3 spans 14 amino acids. Germline V lookup: CDR1 SGHTA, CDR2 FQGNSA. The ends were cut back, 6 bases at V and 7 bases at J, with 13 bases in the middle. The CDR3 loop is CASSRLFPNSPLHF. As DNA, the CDR3 is TGTGCCAGCAGTAGGCTTTTCCCGAATTCACCCCTCCACTTT.

This clone has just one count. The rearrangement joins TRBV30 to TRBJ1-2; D might be TRBD1 (6 bases). Germline CDR1 and CDR2: GTSNPN and SVGIG (reference sequence). The CDR3 runs to 13 residues. V lost 2 bases, J lost 3 bases, and 10 bases lay in between. As DNA, the CDR3 is TGTGCCTGGAGTAGGGACAACCACTATGGCTACACCTTC. This encodes CAWSRDNHYGYTF. Using reference TRBV30 and TRBJ1-2 for the parts outside the CDR3, the full variable domain is SQTIHQWPATLVQPVGSPLSLECTVEGTSNPNLYWYRQAAGRGLQLLFYSVGIGQISSEVPQNLSASRPQDRQFILSSKKLLLSDSGFYLCAWSRDNHYGYTFGSGTRLTVV.

There are a few counts of this clone. The chain has TRBV29-1 and TRBJ1-2; D is perhaps TRBD1 (6 bases). With 7 bases removed from V and 4 bases from J, the gap between germline ends came to 13 bases. This CDR3 contains 12 residues. In germline, CDR1 is SQVTM, CDR2 ANQGSEA. For the CDR3, the DNA is TGCAGCGGGGCGACAGGCGCCTATGGCTACACCTTC. Its translation: CSGATGAYGYTF.

This clone was seen a few times. V usage is TRBV2 and J usage is TRBJ1-5, with no clear D. CDR1 SNHLY and CDR2 FYNNEI come from the germline V gene. This CDR3 contains 15 residues. The V gene lost 1 base and the J gene lost 0 bases, with 7 bases spanning the gap. CDR3 in amino acids: CASSEVRFSNQPQHF. As DNA, the CDR3 is TGTGCCAGCAGTGAAGTGAGATTTAGCAATCAGCCCCAGCATTTT.

The J gene is TRBJ2-1, the V gene TRBV7-8; D is uncertain. CDR1 and CDR2 (germline): SGHVS, FQNEAQ. V lost 5 bases, J lost 5 bases, and 13 bases lay in between. The CDR3 is 14 residues long. This CDR3 reads CASSPRWSDNEQFF. DNA for the CDR3: TGTGCCAGCAGCCCCCGGTGGAGCGACAATGAGCAGTTCTTC.